This T cell receptor (beta chain) is from a study of cytomegalovirus exposure and HLA in healthy donors. The PCR made use of 60 Vbeta and 13 Jbeta primers. Repertoires were generated with immunoSEQ multiplex PCR, while TCRdb's copy carries only in-frame clones and drops some. The sample lists about 150,000 clones, 60% to 75% occurring once. CDR3 size: 12 residues. The germline V gene encodes CDR1 WSHSY and CDR2 SAAADI. V was clipped by 2 bases and J by 2 bases, with 4 bases between them. The origin of this receptor is a man younger than 45 in good health and CMV-seronegative. What was sequenced was PBMCs. The chain couples TRBV10-2 to TRBJ2-7; D not certain. The CDR3 spells CASSEPAYEQYF. The CDR3, as DNA: TGCGCCAGCAGTGAGCCAGCCTACGAGCAGTACTTC.